These 26 T cell receptor beta chains came from one sample sequenced in a study of molecular identifiers for immune sequencing clone quantification. TCRdb used MiXCR to reprocess the PCR reads, holding one entry per CDR3 protein. The sample lists about half a million distinct CDR3 sequences; 25% were seen once. The material sequenced was naive CD8+ T cells from blood, with Jurkat cell RNA spiked in. Specified subset: FACS-sorted CD8+CD4-CCR7+CD45RA+ naive T cells. Source of these receptors: a human donor in good health. Some libraries in this study had Jurkat cell RNA spiked in.

This clonotype was observed a few times. The chain couples TRBV5-1 to TRBJ1-1, with 7 bases fitting TRBD1. This CDR3 has 17 amino acids. Trimming removed 5 bases from V and 0 bases from J; junction bases left unmatched: 13. Per the germline V gene, CDR1 is SGHRS and CDR2 is YFSETQ. The CDR3 DNA reads as TGCGCCAGCAGACACGGGACAGATTCTATCATGAACACTGAAGCTTTCTTT. Protein: CASRHGTDSIMNTEAFF.

At least ten counts were recorded for this clonotype. This CDR3 reads CASSFNGLEAFF. The CDR3 DNA reads as TGTGCCAGCAGCTTTAATGGCCTCGAAGCTTTCTTT. The chain couples TRBV5-5 to TRBJ1-1; no clear D gene. In germline, CDR1 is SGHKS, CDR2 YYEKEE (reference sequence). Trimming left V 2 bases short and J 8 bases short, with 10 bases between. The CDR3 totals 12 residues.

V and J are TRBV6-5 and TRBJ1-1; D gene unclear. In germline, CDR1 is MNHEY, CDR2 SVGAGI. Trimming cost V 10 bases and J 0 bases, with 12 bases left between them. The CDR3 has 13 residues. CDR3 in amino acids: CAISRRVNTEAFF. Here the CDR3 DNA reads TGTGCCATCAGCAGACGGGTGAACACTGAAGCTTTCTTT.

J is TRBJ2-1 and V is TRBV19; TRBD2 matches 8 bases. CDR3 length: 16 residues. V lost 6 bases to trimming and J lost 2 bases; unmatched junction nucleotides: 9. Germline assignment: CDR1 LNHDA and CDR2 SQIVND (reference sequence). Here the CDR3 reads CASSSMGRGAYNEQFF. The CDR3, as DNA: TGTGCCAGTAGCTCGATGGGGCGGGGGGCCTACAATGAGCAGTTCTTC.

This clonotype was observed a few times. This chain joins TRBV11-2 and TRBJ2-7; D not resolved. CDR1 is SGHAT, CDR2 FQNNGV, per germline. Deletions cut 5 bases from V and 3 bases from J, with 8 bases between. CDR3 size: 12 residues. The CDR3 nucleotides read TGTGCCAGCAGCCCCACCTACTACGAGCAGTACTTC. Translation gives CASSPTYYEQYF.

This clonotype was seen more than once but under ten times. The chain combines TRBV5-4 with TRBJ2-7; D gene uncertain. V lost 4 bases and J 6 bases, leaving 14 bases between the germline ends. This CDR3 region has 13 residues. The germline gives CDR1 SGHNT, CDR2 YYREEE (reference sequence). CDR3 sequence: CASSVLTESEQYF. For the CDR3, the DNA is TGTGCCAGCAGCGTGTTGACCGAATCCGAGCAGTACTTC.

This chain links TRBV29-1 with TRBJ2-7; D remains unclear. This CDR3 comprises 14 residues. The V gene's germline CDR1 is SQVTM and CDR2 ANQGSEA. V gave up 5 bases and J gave up 4 bases, with 18 bases separating them. CDR3 nucleotides: TGCAGCGTTTTATGGCAATACTTAGGGTACGAGCAGTACTTC. It codes for CSVLWQYLGYEQYF.

The J gene is TRBJ2-7, the V gene TRBV4-3; 7 positions match TRBD2. The CDR3 has 17 residues. Trimming took 0 bases from V and 7 from J; bases not matched to a gene: 15. Germline V gene sequence: CDR1 LGHNA, CDR2 YSLEER. CDR3 in amino acids: CASSQEAGRAGLGEQYF. CDR3 in DNA: TGCGCCAGCAGCCAAGAAGCTGGCAGGGCCGGACTAGGGGAGCAGTACTTC.

The sample holds many counts of this clonotype. The rearrangement uses TRBV2 and TRBJ1-2, with TRBD1 identical over 7 bases. The V segment lost 9 bases and the J segment 2 bases; nucleotides outside the gene matches: 6. Looked up from germline, CDR1 is SNHLY and CDR2 is FYNNEI. The CDR3 sequence is 13 residues long. CDR3 nucleotide sequence: TGTGCCAGTCGGGACAGCACCAACTATGGCTACACCTTC. Residues: CASRDSTNYGYTF.

This clonotype was found many times. The chain combines TRBV4-3 with TRBJ2-3, with 9 bases identical to TRBD2. J was trimmed by 2 bases and V by 1 base; bases with no gene match: 4. Germline CDR1 is LGHNA and CDR2 is YSLEER. The CDR3 totals 16 residues. The CDR3 coding sequence is TGCGCCAGCAGCCAAGGTCTAGCGGGGCTCACAGATACGCAGTATTTT. It translates to CASSQGLAGLTDTQYF.

This clonotype appeared a few times. Given a much more abundant clone one base away, this may be a read error. CDR3 in amino acids: CASSGTGMSTEAFF. Written as DNA, the CDR3 is TGCGCCAGCAGTGGTACAGGGATGAGCACTGAAGCTTTCTTT. V is TRBV5-1 and J is TRBJ1-1; D possibly corresponds to TRBD1 (6 bases). The CDR3 runs to 14 residues. The ends were cut back, 5 bases at V and 4 bases at J, with 15 bases in the middle. Germline CDR1 and CDR2: SGHRS and YFSETQ.

This clonotype was counted between two and nine times. This chain links TRBV7-9 with TRBJ1-5, with D unclear. V lost 5 bases and J 2 bases, leaving 13 bases between the germline ends. The CDR3 has 15 residues. Germline CDR1 SEHNR, CDR2 FQNEAQ (reference sequence). The CDR3 nucleotides are TGTGCCAGCAGCCCCTCGGGAAGGGGCAATCAGCCCCAGCATTTT. This gives the protein CASSPSGRGNQPQHF.

The chain couples TRBV14 to TRBJ2-4; 7 nucleotides match TRBD1. There are 15 residues in the CDR3. V was clipped by 2 bases and J by 5 bases; unmatched bases: 6. Germline lookup yields CDR1 SGHDN and CDR2 FVKESK. CDR3 nucleotides: TGTGCCAGCAGCCAAACGACAGGGCGTCAAAACATTCAGTACTTC. Encoded protein: CASSQTTGRQNIQYF. The complete variable domain, with remaining parts taken from reference TRBV14 and TRBJ2-4, reads EAGVTQFPSHSVIEKGQTVTLRCDPISGHDNLYWYRRVMGKEIKFLLHFVKESKQDESGMPNNRFLAERTGGTYSTLKVQPAELEDSGVYFCASSQTTGRQNIQYFGAGTRLSVL.

This clonotype has a count of ten or more. The V gene is TRBV7-2, the J gene TRBJ2-1; 7 bases fit TRBD2. This CDR3 comprises 14 residues. Per germline, CDR1 SGHTA and CDR2 FQGNSA. The V and J ends lost 3 bases and 8 bases, in that order; junction bases with no gene match: 7. CDR3 DNA sequence: TGTGCCAGCAGCTTTGCGGGAGCCCTAGATGAGCAGTTCTTC. This translates into CASSFAGALDEQFF.

The chain couples TRBV7-2 to TRBJ1-5; D may be TRBD1 (6 bases). Deletions cut 3 bases from V and 7 bases from J, with 16 bases between. Looked up from germline, CDR1 is SGHTA and CDR2 is FQGNSA. This CDR3 is 15 amino acids long. DNA of the CDR3: TGTGCCAGCAGCTTGGGCGTGGGGGCAGGGCAGCCCCAGCATTTT. It specifies CASSLGVGAGQPQHF.

Worth noting for this clonotype: Lacking the conserved final phenylalanine or tryptophan, this CDR3 likely reflects a read error. The chain couples TRBV28 to TRBJ2-5, with D perhaps TRBD1 (6 bases). The germline CDR1 and CDR2 sequences are MDHEN and SYDVKM. V was trimmed by 7 bases and J by 3 bases, leaving 15 bases between them. This CDR3 contains 14 residues. The CDR3 bases are TGTGCCAGCAAATGGATAGCAGGGGAAGAGACCCAGTACTAC. Amino acids: CASKWIAGEETQYY.

This clonotype was detected many times. The rearrangement uses TRBV6-6 and TRBJ1-5, with D unresolved. Germline lookup yields CDR1 MNHNY and CDR2 SVGAGI (reference sequence). The CDR3 contains 13 residues. V lost 4 bases and J lost 3, with 7 bases in between. The CDR3 DNA sequence: TGTGCCAGCAGTTTTGGCCTCAATCAGCCCCAGCATTTT. It yields the protein CASSFGLNQPQHF.

The V and J genes are TRBV4-1 and TRBJ2-3, with 8 bases fitting TRBD1. The V segment lost 2 bases and the J segment 0 bases; nucleotides outside the gene matches: 7. The CDR3 is 17 residues long. Germline V lookup: CDR1 MGHRA, CDR2 YSYEKL. Here the CDR3 DNA reads TGCGCCAGCAGCCAACCCAGGGGGCTCGCGAGCACAGATACGCAGTATTTT. Amino acids: CASSQPRGLASTDTQYF.

A remark on this clonotype: It may be a read error: a sequence one base away is much more abundant. The final CDR3 position lacks the conserved phenylalanine or tryptophan, pointing to a likely read error. The chain links TRBV10-2 to TRBJ2-4; D may be TRBD1 or TRBD2 (5 bases each). This CDR3 is 15 amino acids long. The V end was cut by 2 bases, the J end by 0 bases, with 8 bases between. Germline V gene lookup returns CDR1 WSHSY and CDR2 SAAADI. CDR3 DNA sequence: TGCGCCAGCAGTGAGGGGACCCTAGCCAAAAACATTCAGTACCTC. Translated, it gives CASSEGTLAKNIQYL.

This clonotype showed up many times. This chain connects TRBV4-3 to TRBJ1-3, with 9 positions matching TRBD1. Germline V lookup: CDR1 LGHNA, CDR2 YSLEER. The CDR3 spans 15 residues. V lost 2 bases to trimming and J lost 2 bases; unmatched junction nucleotides: 1. Here the CDR3 reads CASSQNRGPGNTIYF. The DNA for the CDR3 is TGCGCCAGCAGCCAAAACAGGGGGCCTGGAAACACCATATATTTT.

This clonotype occurred a few times. CDR3 sequence reads: CATSRYRGRNTEAFF. The CDR3, as DNA: TGTGCCACCAGCAGATACAGGGGAAGGAACACTGAAGCTTTCTTT. The rearrangement joins TRBV15 to TRBJ1-1; 7 bases are shared with TRBD1. V lost 2 bases and J lost 1; bases outside the gene matches: 4. Germline V gene data show CDR1 as LNHNV and CDR2 as YYDKDF (reference sequence). This CDR3 has 15 residues.

Concerning this clonotype itself: A much larger clone is a single base away; this may be a read error. The V and J genes are TRBV7-2 and TRBJ1-5; the match to TRBD1 covers 8 bases. Germline V CDR1 and CDR2: SGHTA, FQGNSA. The CDR3 length is 14 residues. V trimming: 7 bases; J trimming: 11 bases; junction bases outside the gene matches: 13. CDR3 nucleotide sequence: TGTGCCAGCAACTCTACCAGGGGGCGTGCGGCCCAGCATTTT. Encoded protein: CASNSTRGRAAQHF.

This clonotype was counted only a few times. The V gene is TRBV28, the J gene TRBJ2-7; 12 bases map to TRBD2. The germline CDR1 and CDR2 sequences are MDHEN and SYDVKM. This CDR3 has 14 residues. The J segment lost 6 bases and the V segment lost 7 bases, leaving 7 bases of the junction unmatched. The CDR3, as DNA: TGTGCCAGCACCCTAGCGGGAGGGCCGGGCGAGCAGTACTTC. Encoded protein: CASTLAGGPGEQYF.

With respect to this clonotype: The junction and the germline gene differ at one end; a read error may be behind it. The chain employs TRBV4-1 and TRBJ2-5, with TRBD1 identical over 9 bases. The last part of the DNA fits TRBJ2-7 better; the J call may be wrong. Germline CDR1 and CDR2: MGHRA and YSYEKL. This CDR3 has 15 amino acids. CDR3 region: CPSSEPGQGLYEQYF. The CDR3 DNA reads as TGCCCCAGCAGCGAGCCGGGACAGGGTCTGTACGAGCAGTACTTC.

The chain employs TRBV7-9 and TRBJ2-3, with 11 bases fitting TRBD2. The CDR3 totals 18 residues. The J segment lost 0 bases and the V segment lost 3 bases, leaving 8 bases of the junction unmatched. Germline V lookup: CDR1 SEHNR, CDR2 FQNEAQ (reference sequence). As DNA, the CDR3 is TGTGCCAGCAGCTTTACGCCTAGCGGGGGGCCTAGCACAGATACGCAGTATTTT. Its translation is CASSFTPSGGPSTDTQYF.

This chain links TRBV6-2 or TRBV6-3 with TRBJ1-1; D might be TRBD1 (5 bases). This CDR3 is built from 14 residues. From germline, CDR1 is MNHEY and CDR2 SVGEGT. V shed 6 bases and J shed 4 bases, with 15 bases lying between them. The CDR3 loop is CASSRDQAFTEAFF. CDR3 nucleotides: TGTGCCAGCAGCCGGGACCAGGCTTTCACTGAAGCTTTCTTT.